The rows below give T cell receptor beta chains drawn from one sample of a study of blood T cell repertoires in COVID-19. The repertoire was sequenced with immunoSEQ multiplex PCR; TCRdb's copy has only in-frame clones and lacks some. Of about 46,000 clones in the sample, about 80% were seen once. The sequenced sample consisted of peripheral blood. These receptors were collected from a man in his fifties or sixties with acute or convalescent COVID-19. Both conserved end residues are part of each CDR3. A D gene is named only where the DNA matches it firmly. The listing skips clone size in some rows; elsewhere it reads once, few, many or a size class.

CDR3 protein	CDR3 DNA	J gene	V gene	D gene	clone size
CSAMTVTGNTIYF	TGCAGCGCCATGACAGTGACTGGAAACACCATATATTTT	TRBJ1-3	TRBV29-1	NA	NA
CASSLTGRPEAFF	TGTGCCAGCAGTTTGACAGGGCGCCCTGAAGCTTTCTTT	TRBJ1-1	TRBV12-3/TRBV12-4	TRBD1	NA
CATSDSGTATQFF	TGTGCCACCAGTGACTCCGGGACAGCAACTCAGTTCTTC	TRBJ2-1	TRBV24-1	TRBD1	NA
CASSPGGHNYGYTF	TGTGCCAGCAGTCCGGGGGGGCATAACTATGGCTACACCTTC	TRBJ1-2	TRBV13	NA	NA
CASSPLEGGTEAFF	TGTGCCAGTAGTCCCCTCGAGGGCGGGACTGAAGCTTTCTTT	TRBJ1-1	TRBV19	NA	NA
CASRLGTTNNEQFF	TGTGCCAGCAGGCTCGGGACTACTAACAATGAGCAGTTCTTC	TRBJ2-1	TRBV2	TRBD2	NA
CAWSVQWGGNQPQHF	TGTGCCTGGAGTGTTCAATGGGGCGGCAATCAGCCCCAGCATTTT	TRBJ1-5	TRBV30	NA	NA
CASSLTGTDTQYF	TGTGCCAGCAGTTTAACAGGGACGGATACGCAGTATTTT	TRBJ2-3	TRBV27	NA	NA
CASSGLSGAPTDTQYF	TGTGCCAGCAGCGGCCTGAGCGGGGCGCCCACAGATACGCAGTATTTT	TRBJ2-3	TRBV5-6	TRBD2	NA
CASSLAGTEAFF	TGTGCCAGCAGTTTAGCCGGGACTGAAGCTTTCTTT	TRBJ1-1	TRBV12-3/TRBV12-4	NA	NA
CASTNAGRGSTDTQYF	TGTGCCAGCACCAACGCCGGGCGGGGAAGCACAGATACGCAGTATTTT	TRBJ2-3	TRBV11-2	NA	NA
CAISESPGKTGNTIYF	TGTGCCATCAGTGAGTCCCCAGGGAAAACTGGAAACACCATATATTTT	TRBJ1-3	TRBV10-3	NA	few
CATSDRLAGVDTQYF	TGTGCCACCAGTGATCGCCTAGCGGGGGTAGATACGCAGTATTTT	TRBJ2-3	TRBV24-1	TRBD2	once
CASSDGAQGRSFYSNQPQHF	TGTGCCAGCAGTGACGGGGCACAGGGGCGATCATTTTATAGCAATCAGCCCCAGCATTTT	TRBJ1-5	TRBV6-4	TRBD1	many
CASSSPPGNEQFF	TGTGCCAGCTCATCCCCGCCCGGGAATGAGCAGTTCTTC	TRBJ2-1	TRBV18	NA	once
CASSSRYNEQFF	TGTGCCAGCAGCTCCCGGTACAATGAGCAGTTCTTC	TRBJ2-1	TRBV9	NA	NA
CAISQGGQVNTEAFF	TGTGCCATCAGTCAAGGGGGACAGGTGAACACTGAAGCTTTCTTT	TRBJ1-1	TRBV10-3	TRBD1	NA
CASSPPSTGGFTEAFF	TGTGCCAGCTCACCACCGTCGACAGGGGGTTTCACTGAAGCTTTCTTT	TRBJ1-1	TRBV18	TRBD1	NA
CASSFPGQNQPQHF	TGTGCCAGCAGCTTTCCGGGACAAAATCAGCCCCAGCATTTT	TRBJ1-5	TRBV5-5	NA	NA
CASGPGQGDTDTQYF	TGTGCTAGTGGCCCGGGACAGGGAGACACAGATACGCAGTATTTT	TRBJ2-3	TRBV12-5	TRBD1	NA